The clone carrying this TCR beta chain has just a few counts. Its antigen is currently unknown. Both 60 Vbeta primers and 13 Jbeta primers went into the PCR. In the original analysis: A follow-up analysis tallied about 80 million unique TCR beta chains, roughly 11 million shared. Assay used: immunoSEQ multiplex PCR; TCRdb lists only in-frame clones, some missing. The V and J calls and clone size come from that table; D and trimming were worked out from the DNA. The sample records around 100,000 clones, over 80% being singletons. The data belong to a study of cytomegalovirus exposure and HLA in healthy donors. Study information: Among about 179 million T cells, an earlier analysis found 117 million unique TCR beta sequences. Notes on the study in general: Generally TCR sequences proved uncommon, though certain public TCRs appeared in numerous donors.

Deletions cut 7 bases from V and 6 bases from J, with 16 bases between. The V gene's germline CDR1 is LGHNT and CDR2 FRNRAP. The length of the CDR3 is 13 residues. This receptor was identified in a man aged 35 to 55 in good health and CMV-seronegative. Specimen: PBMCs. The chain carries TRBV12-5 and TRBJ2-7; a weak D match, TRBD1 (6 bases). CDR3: CASEPPGDPEQYF. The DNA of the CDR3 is TGTGCTAGTGAACCCCCAGGGGACCCCGAGCAGTACTTC.